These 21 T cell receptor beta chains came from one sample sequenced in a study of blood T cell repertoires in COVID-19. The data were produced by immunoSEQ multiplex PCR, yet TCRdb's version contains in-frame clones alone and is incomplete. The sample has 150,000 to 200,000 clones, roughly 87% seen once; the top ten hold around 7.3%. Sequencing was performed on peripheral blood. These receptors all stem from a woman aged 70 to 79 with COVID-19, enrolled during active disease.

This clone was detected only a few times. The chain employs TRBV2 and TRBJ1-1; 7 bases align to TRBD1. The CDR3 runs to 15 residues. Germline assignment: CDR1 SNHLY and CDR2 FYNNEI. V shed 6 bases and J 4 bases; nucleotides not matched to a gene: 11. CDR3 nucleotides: TGTGCCAGCAGGGGTACAGGGGTTGGAAGCACTGAAGCTTTCTTT. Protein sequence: CASRGTGVGSTEAFF. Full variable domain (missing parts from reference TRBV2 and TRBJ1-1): EPEVTQTPSHQVTQMGQEVILRCVPISNHLYFYWYRQILGQKVEFLVSFYNNEISEKSEIFDDQFSVERPDGSNFTLKIRSTKLEDSAMYFCASRGTGVGSTEAFFGQGTRLTVV.

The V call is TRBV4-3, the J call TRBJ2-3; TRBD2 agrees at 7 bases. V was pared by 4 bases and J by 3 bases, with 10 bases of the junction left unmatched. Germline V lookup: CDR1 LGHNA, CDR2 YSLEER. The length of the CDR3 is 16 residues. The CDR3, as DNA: TGCGCCAGCAGCCCCCAAGGTAGCGGGTTTACAGATACGCAGTATTTT. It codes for CASSPQGSGFTDTQYF.

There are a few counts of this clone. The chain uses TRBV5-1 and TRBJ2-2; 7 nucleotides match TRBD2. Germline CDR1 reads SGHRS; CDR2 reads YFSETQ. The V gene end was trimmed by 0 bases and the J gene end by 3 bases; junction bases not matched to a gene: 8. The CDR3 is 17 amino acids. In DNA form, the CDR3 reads TGCGCCAGCAGCTTGGCTCCGGGAGGATCGGACACCGGGGAGCTGTTTTTT. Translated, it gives CASSLAPGGSDTGELFF.

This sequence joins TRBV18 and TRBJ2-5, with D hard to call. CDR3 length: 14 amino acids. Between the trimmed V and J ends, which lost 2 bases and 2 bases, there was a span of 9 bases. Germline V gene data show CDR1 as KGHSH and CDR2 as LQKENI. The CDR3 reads CASSPTRLQETQYF. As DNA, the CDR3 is TGTGCCAGCTCACCAACAAGACTTCAAGAGACCCAGTACTTC.

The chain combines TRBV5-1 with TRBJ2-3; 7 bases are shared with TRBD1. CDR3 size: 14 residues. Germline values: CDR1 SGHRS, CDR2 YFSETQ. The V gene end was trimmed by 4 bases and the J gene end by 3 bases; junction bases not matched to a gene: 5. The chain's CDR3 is CASSPGQETDTQYF. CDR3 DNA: TGCGCCAGCAGCCCCGGACAGGAGACAGATACGCAGTATTTT.

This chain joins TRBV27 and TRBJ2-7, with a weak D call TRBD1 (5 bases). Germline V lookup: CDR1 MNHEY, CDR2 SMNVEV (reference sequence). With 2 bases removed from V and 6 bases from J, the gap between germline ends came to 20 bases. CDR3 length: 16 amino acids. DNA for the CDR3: TGTGCCAGCAGTTTAATCTTGGGGCCCACGGGCGTCGAGCAGTACTTC. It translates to CASSLILGPTGVEQYF.

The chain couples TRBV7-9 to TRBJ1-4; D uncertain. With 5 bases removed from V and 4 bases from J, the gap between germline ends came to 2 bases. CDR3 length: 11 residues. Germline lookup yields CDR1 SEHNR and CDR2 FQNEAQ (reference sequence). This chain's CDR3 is CASSRNEKLFF. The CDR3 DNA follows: TGTGCCAGCAGCCGTAATGAAAAACTGTTTTTT.

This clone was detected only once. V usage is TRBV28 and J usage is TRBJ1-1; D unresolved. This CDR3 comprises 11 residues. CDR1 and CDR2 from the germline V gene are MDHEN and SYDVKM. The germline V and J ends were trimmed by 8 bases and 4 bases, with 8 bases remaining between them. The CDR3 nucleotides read TGTGCCAGCTCCACGGGCACTGAAGCTTTCTTT. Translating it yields CASSTGTEAFF.

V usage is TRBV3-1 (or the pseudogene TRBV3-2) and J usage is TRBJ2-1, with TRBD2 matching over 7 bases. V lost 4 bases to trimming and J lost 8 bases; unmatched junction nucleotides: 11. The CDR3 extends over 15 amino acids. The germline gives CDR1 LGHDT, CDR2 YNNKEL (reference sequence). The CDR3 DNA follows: TGTGCCAGCAGCCGCAGTCCGAAGCGGGGCGATGAGCAGTTCTTC. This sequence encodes CASSRSPKRGDEQFF.

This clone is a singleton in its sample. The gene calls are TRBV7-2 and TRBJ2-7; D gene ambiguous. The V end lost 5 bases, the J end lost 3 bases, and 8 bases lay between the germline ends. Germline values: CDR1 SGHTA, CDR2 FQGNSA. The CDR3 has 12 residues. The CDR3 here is CASSLLNYEQYF. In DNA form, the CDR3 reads TGTGCCAGCAGCCTCCTTAACTACGAGCAGTACTTC.

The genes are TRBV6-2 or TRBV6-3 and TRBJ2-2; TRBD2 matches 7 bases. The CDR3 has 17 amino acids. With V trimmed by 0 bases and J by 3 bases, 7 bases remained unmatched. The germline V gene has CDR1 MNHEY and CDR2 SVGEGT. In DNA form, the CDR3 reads TGTGCCAGCAGTTACTCGAGCGGGAAGATCGACACCGGGGAGCTGTTTTTT. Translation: CASSYSSGKIDTGELFF.

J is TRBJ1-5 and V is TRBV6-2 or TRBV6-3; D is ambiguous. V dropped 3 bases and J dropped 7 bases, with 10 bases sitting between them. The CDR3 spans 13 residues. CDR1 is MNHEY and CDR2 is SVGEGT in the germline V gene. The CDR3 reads CASSYFPGQPQHF. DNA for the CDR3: TGTGCCAGCAGTTATTTCCCAGGCCAGCCCCAGCATTTT.

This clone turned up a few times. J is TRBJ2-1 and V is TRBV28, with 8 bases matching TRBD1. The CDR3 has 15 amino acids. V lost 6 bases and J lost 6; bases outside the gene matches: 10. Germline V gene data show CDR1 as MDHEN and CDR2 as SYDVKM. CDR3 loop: CASSTRTTGGNEQFF. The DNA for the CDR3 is TGTGCCAGCAGCACCAGAACAACAGGGGGCAATGAGCAGTTCTTC.

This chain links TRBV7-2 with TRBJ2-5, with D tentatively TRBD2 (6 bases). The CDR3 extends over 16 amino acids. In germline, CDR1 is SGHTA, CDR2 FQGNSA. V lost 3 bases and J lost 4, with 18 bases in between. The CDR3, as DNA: TGTGCCAGCAGCTTCGCCATCCCGAGACTAGGAGAGACCCAGTACTTC. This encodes CASSFAIPRLGETQYF.

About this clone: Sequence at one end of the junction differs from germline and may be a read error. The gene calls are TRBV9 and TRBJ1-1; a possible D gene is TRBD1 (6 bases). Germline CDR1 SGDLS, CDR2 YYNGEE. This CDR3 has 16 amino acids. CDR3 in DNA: TGTGCCAGCAGTGTAGTCTCCTCCAGGGGGAACACTGAAGCTTTCTTT. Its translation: CASSVVSSRGNTEAFF.

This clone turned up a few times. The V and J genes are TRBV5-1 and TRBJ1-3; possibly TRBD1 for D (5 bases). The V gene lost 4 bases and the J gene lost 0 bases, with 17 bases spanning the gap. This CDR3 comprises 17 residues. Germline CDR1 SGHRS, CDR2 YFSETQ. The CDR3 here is CASSLGGGDPSGNTIYF. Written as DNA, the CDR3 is TGCGCCAGCAGCCTTGGTGGAGGGGATCCCTCTGGAAACACCATATATTTT.

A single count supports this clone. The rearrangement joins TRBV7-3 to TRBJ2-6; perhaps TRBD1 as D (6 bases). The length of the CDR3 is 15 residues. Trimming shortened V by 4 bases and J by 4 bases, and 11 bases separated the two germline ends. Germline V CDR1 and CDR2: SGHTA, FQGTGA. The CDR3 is CASSSNRVGANVLTF. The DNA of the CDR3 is TGTGCCAGCAGCTCCAACAGGGTCGGGGCCAACGTCCTGACTTTC.

CDR3 sequence: CASGWQAGPYGYTF. CDR3 sequence (DNA): TGTGCTAGTGGTTGGCAGGCGGGGCCCTATGGCTACACCTTC. The V call is TRBV12-5, the J call TRBJ1-2, with D tentatively TRBD1 (5 bases). The CDR3 has 14 amino acids. The germline V gene encodes CDR1 LGHNT and CDR2 FRNRAP. Trimming shortened V by 4 bases and J by 4 bases, and 13 bases separated the two germline ends.

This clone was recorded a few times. CDR3 in amino acids: CASSLGMAGGPTEQFF. The CDR3 DNA is TGCGCCAGCAGCCTGGGAATGGCAGGGGGCCCAACCGAGCAGTTCTTC. The chain combines TRBV4-1 with TRBJ2-1, with 8 bases identical to TRBD1. This CDR3 region has 16 residues. Germline CDR1 and CDR2: MGHRA and YSYEKL. The V segment lost 4 bases and the J segment 10 bases; nucleotides outside the gene matches: 15.

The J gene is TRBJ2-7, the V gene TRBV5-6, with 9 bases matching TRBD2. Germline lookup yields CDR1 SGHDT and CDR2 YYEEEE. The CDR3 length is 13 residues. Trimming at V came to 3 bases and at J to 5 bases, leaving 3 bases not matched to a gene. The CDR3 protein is CASSSSGRHEQYF. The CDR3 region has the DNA TGTGCCAGCAGCTCGAGCGGGAGGCACGAGCAGTACTTC.

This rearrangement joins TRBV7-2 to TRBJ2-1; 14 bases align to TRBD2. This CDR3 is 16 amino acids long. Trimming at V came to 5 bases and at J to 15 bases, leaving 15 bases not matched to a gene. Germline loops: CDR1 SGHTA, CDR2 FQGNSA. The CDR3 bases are TGTGCCAGCAGCCAAAGGGCTGAGACTAGCGGGAGGGATCCGTTCTTC. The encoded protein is CASSQRAETSGRDPFF. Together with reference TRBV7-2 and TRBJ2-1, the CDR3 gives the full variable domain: GAGVSQSPSNKVTEKGKDVELRCDPISGHTALYWYRQSLGQGLEFLIYFQGNSAPDKSGLPSDRFSAERTGGSVSTLTIQRTQQEDSAVYLCASSQRAETSGRDPFFGPGTRLTVL.